This entry lists 18 T cell receptor beta chains sequenced from one sample in a study of neoadjuvant nivolumab and ipilimumab in lung cancer (dated by TCRdb to between 2020 and 2021). The protocol used for the library was the immunoSEQ multiplex PCR assay. Not all clones reach the TCRdb copy of this immuneACCESS table, which keeps in-frame sequences only. Checked studies attribute under half of the gap to unresolved V genes and leave the rest unexplained. The sample has about 6,200 clones on record, less than 70% of them singletons. The top ten clonotypes cover around 13% of the sample. Per the publication, the time point label means: at surgical resection after neoadjuvant nivolumab +/- ipilimumab. This specimen consisted of tumor tissue, obtained after neoadjuvant nivolumab, alone or with ipilimumab, at or shortly before surgery. The receptor source for this set is an adult with non-small cell lung cancer.

This clone was counted a single time. V usage is TRBV27 and J usage is TRBJ1-4; D unresolved. The CDR3 covers 14 residues. Trimming took off 2 bases at V and 4 bases at J, with 8 bases between the two ends. Germline V gene sequence: CDR1 MNHEY, CDR2 SMNVEV (reference sequence). Here the CDR3 reads CASSLQTNNEKLFF. The CDR3 coding sequence is TGTGCCAGCAGTTTACAGACCAATAATGAAAAACTGTTTTTT.

The V call is TRBV11-2, the J call TRBJ2-3; D is undetermined. The CDR3 length is 13 residues. The V end was cut by 2 bases, the J end by 4 bases, with 7 bases between. Germline CDR1 and CDR2: SGHAT and FQNNGV. The CDR3 DNA is TGTGCCAGCAGCTTATTTGGGGCAGATACGCAGTATTTT. It specifies CASSLFGADTQYF.

This chain joins TRBV11-3 and TRBJ1-1; D may be TRBD1 (5 bases). The CDR3 is 14 amino acids. Per the germline V gene, CDR1 is SGHNT and CDR2 is YENEEA. The V and J ends lost 0 bases and 3 bases respectively, with 8 bases between them. CDR3 sequence: CASSLDGGHTEAFF. In DNA, the CDR3 is TGTGCCAGCAGCTTAGATGGGGGTCACACTGAAGCTTTCTTT.

The gene calls are TRBV7-9 and TRBJ2-7; TRBD2 agrees at 10 bases. The germline gives CDR1 SEHNR, CDR2 FQNEAQ (reference sequence). The CDR3 is made up of 16 amino acids. V shed 7 bases and J 3 bases; nucleotides not matched to a gene: 12. The CDR3 sequence: CASMSVFGLAVYEQYF. CDR3 nucleotide sequence: TGTGCCAGCATGAGTGTGTTCGGACTAGCGGTCTACGAGCAGTACTTC.

V is TRBV27 and J is TRBJ1-3, with D possibly matching TRBD1 (6 bases). Germline CDR1 reads MNHEY; CDR2 reads SMNVEV (reference sequence). Trimming stripped 1 base from V and 0 bases from J, with 16 bases between. The CDR3 extends over 18 amino acids. The CDR3: CASSLLGGPGLSGNTIYF. The CDR3 DNA reads as TGTGCCAGCAGTTTATTGGGGGGCCCGGGCCTCTCTGGAAACACCATATATTTT.

The genes are TRBV11-3 and TRBJ2-3; D is ambiguous. This CDR3 spans 13 amino acids. In germline, CDR1 is SGHNT, CDR2 YENEEA. V was shortened by 5 bases and J by 4 bases, with 10 bases between the two germline ends. The CDR3, as DNA: TGTGCCAGCAGCCCCTCCCCCCCAGATACGCAGTATTTT. This codes for CASSPSPPDTQYF.

Judged by abundance, this clone is medium-sized. This chain joins TRBV28 and TRBJ1-1; D is perhaps TRBD1 (6 bases). The germline gives CDR1 MDHEN, CDR2 SYDVKM. The CDR3 is 16 amino acids. V lost 1 base and J lost 0, with 12 bases in between. CDR3 nucleotide sequence: TGTGCCAGCAGTTTATTAGGGGGAAGGATGAACACTGAAGCTTTCTTT. Its translation: CASSLLGGRMNTEAFF.

This clone showed up just a few times. This sequence joins TRBV19 and TRBJ2-3; the match to TRBD2 covers 9 bases. V gave up 8 bases and J gave up 0 bases; unmatched junction bases: 6. The CDR3 extends over 15 amino acids. Germline loops: CDR1 LNHDA, CDR2 SQIVND (reference sequence). The CDR3, as DNA: TGTGCCAGTGTGCCTAGCGGGAAGAGCACAGATACGCAGTATTTT. It yields the protein CASVPSGKSTDTQYF.

The CDR3 loop is CASSPRMSSYNSPLHF. The DNA for the CDR3 is TGTGCCAGCAGCCCGCGGATGAGCTCCTATAATTCACCCCTCCACTTT. The chain is built from TRBV14 and TRBJ1-6; D is unresolved. Germline CDR1 and CDR2: SGHDN and FVKESK. The V gene lost 4 bases and the J gene lost 0 bases, with 10 bases spanning the gap. The CDR3 extends over 16 amino acids.

This chain links TRBV9 with TRBJ1-3; 7 bases map to TRBD1. V lost 3 bases, J lost 5 bases, and 5 bases stayed unmatched. The CDR3 spans 14 residues. Germline values: CDR1 SGDLS, CDR2 YYNGEE. The DNA for the CDR3 is TGTGCCAGCAGCGCCGACAGGGTTAGAAACACCATATATTTT. Protein sequence: CASSADRVRNTIYF.

This clone was observed a handful of times. The chain has TRBV29-1 and TRBJ1-1, with no clear D. CDR1 and CDR2 from the germline V gene are SQVTM and ANQGSEA. The V end was cut by 0 bases, the J end by 2 bases, with 10 bases between. The CDR3 extends over 14 amino acids. As DNA, the CDR3 is TGCAGCGTTGAAGATCCCGGGCTTAACACTGAAGCTTTCTTT. Translation: CSVEDPGLNTEAFF.

This clone was counted a few times. The V call is TRBV18, the J call TRBJ1-2, with 10 bases identical to TRBD1. This CDR3 is built from 13 residues. CDR1 is KGHSH, CDR2 LQKENI, per germline. J gave up 4 bases and V 4 bases, and 0 bases lay outside the gene matches. This chain's CDR3 is CASSRDRGYGYTF. The CDR3, as DNA: TGTGCCAGCTCACGGGACAGGGGCTATGGCTACACCTTC.

The gene calls are TRBV29-1 and TRBJ1-1, with TRBD1 identical over 8 bases. The CDR3 length is 16 residues. After removal of 2 bases from V and 0 bases from J, the junction contained 8 bases not matched to a gene. CDR1 is SQVTM, CDR2 ANQGSEA, per germline. The DNA of the CDR3 is TGCAGCGTTGAATCAGGGACAGGCCTCGTGAACACTGAAGCTTTCTTT. The encoded protein is CSVESGTGLVNTEAFF. Using reference TRBV29-1 and TRBJ1-1 for the parts outside the CDR3, the full variable domain is SAVISQKPSRDICQRGTSLTIQCQVDSQVTMMFWYRQQPGQSLTLIATANQGSEATYESGFVIDKFPISRPNLTFSTLTVSNMSPEDSSIYLCSVESGTGLVNTEAFFGQGTRLTVV.

The chain joins TRBV9 to TRBJ2-3; D uncertain. The germline V and J ends were trimmed by 0 bases and 2 bases, with 7 bases remaining between them. Germline CDR1 is SGDLS and CDR2 is YYNGEE. The CDR3 spans 14 residues. As DNA, the CDR3 is TGTGCCAGCAGCGTAGCTAACCCCACAGATACGCAGTATTTT. Translation: CASSVANPTDTQYF.

This chain links TRBV10-3 with TRBJ1-1; 8 bases agree with TRBD1. The CDR3 contains 14 residues. V was pared by 6 bases and J by 2 bases, with 5 bases of the junction left unmatched. The germline V gene encodes CDR1 ENHRY and CDR2 SYGVKD. The DNA for the CDR3 is TGTGCCATCAGAGCCGGACAGGGAAACACTGAAGCTTTCTTT. This sequence encodes CAIRAGQGNTEAFF.

The CDR3 loop is CASSVGTNPFGDTQYF. Written as DNA, the CDR3 is TGTGCCAGCAGCGTTGGGACGAATCCGTTCGGAGATACGCAGTATTTT. The chain couples TRBV9 to TRBJ2-3; D is possibly TRBD1 or TRBD2 (5 bases each). Germline assignment: CDR1 SGDLS and CDR2 YYNGEE. The V end lost 2 bases, the J end lost 5 bases, and 18 bases lay between the germline ends. The CDR3 spans 16 residues.

In this sample, this clone turned up a few times. One end of the junction is discordant with germline, which a read error may explain. V usage is TRBV13 and J usage is TRBJ2-3, with 11 bases lining up with TRBD2. This CDR3 is built from 16 residues. In germline, CDR1 is PRHDT, CDR2 FYEKMQ (reference sequence). The CDR3 is CASSIGLAGGPDTQYF. The CDR3 bases are TGTGCCAGCAGCATAGGCCTAGCGGGAGGACCAGATACGCAGTATTTT.

The rearrangement uses TRBV18 and TRBJ2-3; no definite D call. The length of the CDR3 is 14 residues. The germline V and J ends were trimmed by 2 bases and 1 base, with 7 bases remaining between them. Germline V gene lookup returns CDR1 KGHSH and CDR2 LQKENI. The CDR3 region has the DNA TGTGCCAGCTCACCAGACCTTGGCACAGATACGCAGTATTTT. Its protein is CASSPDLGTDTQYF.